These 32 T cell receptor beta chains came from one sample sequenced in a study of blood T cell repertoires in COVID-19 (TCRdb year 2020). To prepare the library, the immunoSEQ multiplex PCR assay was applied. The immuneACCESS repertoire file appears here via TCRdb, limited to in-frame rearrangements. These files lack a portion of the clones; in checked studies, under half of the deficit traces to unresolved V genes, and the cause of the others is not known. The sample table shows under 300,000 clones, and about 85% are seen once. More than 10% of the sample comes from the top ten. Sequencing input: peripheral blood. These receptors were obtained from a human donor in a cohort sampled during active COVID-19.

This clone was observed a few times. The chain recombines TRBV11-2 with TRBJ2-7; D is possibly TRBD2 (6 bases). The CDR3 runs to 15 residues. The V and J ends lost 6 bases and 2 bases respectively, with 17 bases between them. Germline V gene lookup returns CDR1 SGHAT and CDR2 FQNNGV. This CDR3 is CASSRAGSETYEQYF. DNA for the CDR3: TGTGCCAGCAGTCGAGCCGGGAGCGAGACCTACGAGCAGTACTTC.

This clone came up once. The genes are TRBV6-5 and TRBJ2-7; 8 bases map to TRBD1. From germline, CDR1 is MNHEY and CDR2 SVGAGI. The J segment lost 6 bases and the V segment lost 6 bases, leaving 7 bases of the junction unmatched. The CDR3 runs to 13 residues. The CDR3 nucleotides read TGTGCCAGCAGGACAGGGGCGAAGGGCGAGCAGTACTTC. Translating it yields CASRTGAKGEQYF.

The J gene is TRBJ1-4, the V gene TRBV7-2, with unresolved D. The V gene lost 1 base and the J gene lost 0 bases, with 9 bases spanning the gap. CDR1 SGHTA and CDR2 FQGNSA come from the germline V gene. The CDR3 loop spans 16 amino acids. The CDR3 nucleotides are TGTGCCAGCAGCTTAGGCCACGGTGCAACTAATGAAAAACTGTTTTTT. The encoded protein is CASSLGHGATNEKLFF.

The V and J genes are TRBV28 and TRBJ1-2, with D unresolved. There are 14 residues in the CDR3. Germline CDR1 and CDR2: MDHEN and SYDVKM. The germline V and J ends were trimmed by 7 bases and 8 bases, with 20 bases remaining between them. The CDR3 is CASTSLVVARGYTF. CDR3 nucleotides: TGTGCCAGCACCTCGCTGGTTGTGGCACGAGGCTACACCTTC.

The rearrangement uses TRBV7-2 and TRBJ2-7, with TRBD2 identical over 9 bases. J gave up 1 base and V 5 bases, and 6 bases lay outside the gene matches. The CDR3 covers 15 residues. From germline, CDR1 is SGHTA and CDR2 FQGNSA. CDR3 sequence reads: CASSPSGGNSYEQYF. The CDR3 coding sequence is TGTGCCAGCAGCCCGAGCGGGGGGAATTCCTACGAGCAGTACTTC.

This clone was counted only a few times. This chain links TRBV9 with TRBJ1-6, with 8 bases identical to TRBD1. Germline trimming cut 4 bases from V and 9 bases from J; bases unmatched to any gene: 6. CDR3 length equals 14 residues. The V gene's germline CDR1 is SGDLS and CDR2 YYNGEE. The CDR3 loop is CASSSRTGTSPLHF. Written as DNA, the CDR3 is TGTGCCAGCAGCTCTCGGACAGGGACTTCACCCCTCCACTTT.

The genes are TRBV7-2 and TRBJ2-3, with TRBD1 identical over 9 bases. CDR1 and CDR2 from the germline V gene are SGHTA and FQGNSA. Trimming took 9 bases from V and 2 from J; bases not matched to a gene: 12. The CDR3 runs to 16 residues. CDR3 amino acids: CASTRRGQGLTDTQYF. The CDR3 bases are TGTGCCAGTACTCGAAGAGGACAGGGGCTCACAGATACGCAGTATTTT.

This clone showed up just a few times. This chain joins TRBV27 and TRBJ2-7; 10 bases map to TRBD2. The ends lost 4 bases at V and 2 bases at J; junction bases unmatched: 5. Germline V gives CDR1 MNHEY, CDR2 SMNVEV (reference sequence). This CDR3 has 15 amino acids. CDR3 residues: CASSSLAGATYEQYF. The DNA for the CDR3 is TGTGCCAGCAGTTCTCTAGCGGGAGCGACCTACGAGCAGTACTTC.

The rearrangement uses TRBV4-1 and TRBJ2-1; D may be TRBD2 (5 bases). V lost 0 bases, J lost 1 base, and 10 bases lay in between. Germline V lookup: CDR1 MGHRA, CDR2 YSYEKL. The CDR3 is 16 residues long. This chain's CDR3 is CASSQDRGPSYNEQFF. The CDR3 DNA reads TGCGCCAGCAGCCAAGATAGAGGGCCTTCCTACAATGAGCAGTTCTTC.

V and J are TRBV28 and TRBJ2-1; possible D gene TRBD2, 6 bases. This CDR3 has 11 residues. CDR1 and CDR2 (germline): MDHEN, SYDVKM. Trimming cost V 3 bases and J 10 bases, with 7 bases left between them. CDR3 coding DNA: TGTGCCAGCAGTTTGGGACTCGAGCAGTTCTTC. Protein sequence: CASSLGLEQFF.

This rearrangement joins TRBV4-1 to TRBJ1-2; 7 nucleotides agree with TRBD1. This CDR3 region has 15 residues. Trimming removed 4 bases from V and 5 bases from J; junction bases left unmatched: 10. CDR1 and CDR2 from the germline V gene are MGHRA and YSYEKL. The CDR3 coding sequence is TGCGCCAGCAGCCGAGAGACAGGGATCGGGTATGGCTACACCTTC. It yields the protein CASSRETGIGYGYTF.

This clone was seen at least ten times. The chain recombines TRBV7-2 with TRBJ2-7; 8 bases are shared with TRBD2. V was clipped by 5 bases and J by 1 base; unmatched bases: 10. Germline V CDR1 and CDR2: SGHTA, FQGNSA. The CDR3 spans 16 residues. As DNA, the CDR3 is TGTGCCAGCAGCCTCATTCCGGGACTAGAATCCTACGAGCAGTACTTC. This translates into CASSLIPGLESYEQYF. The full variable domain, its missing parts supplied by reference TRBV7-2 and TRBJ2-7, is GAGVSQSPSNKVTEKGKDVELRCDPISGHTALYWYRQSLGQGLEFLIYFQGNSAPDKSGLPSDRFSAERTGGSVSTLTIQRTQQEDSAVYLCASSLIPGLESYEQYFGPGTRLTVT.

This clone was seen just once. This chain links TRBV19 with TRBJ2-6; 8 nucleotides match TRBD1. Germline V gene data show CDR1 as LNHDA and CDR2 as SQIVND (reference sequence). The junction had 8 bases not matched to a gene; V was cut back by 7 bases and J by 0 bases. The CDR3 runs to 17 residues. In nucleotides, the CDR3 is TGTGCCAGTAACCGGGCGACAGGGGACTCTGGGGCCAACGTCCTGACTTTC. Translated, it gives CASNRATGDSGANVLTF. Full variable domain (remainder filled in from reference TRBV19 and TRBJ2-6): DGGITQSPKYLFRKEGQNVTLSCEQNLNHDAMYWYRQDPGQGLRLIYYSQIVNDFQKGDIAEGYSVSREKKESFPLTVTSAQKNPTAFYLCASNRATGDSGANVLTFGAGSRLTVL.

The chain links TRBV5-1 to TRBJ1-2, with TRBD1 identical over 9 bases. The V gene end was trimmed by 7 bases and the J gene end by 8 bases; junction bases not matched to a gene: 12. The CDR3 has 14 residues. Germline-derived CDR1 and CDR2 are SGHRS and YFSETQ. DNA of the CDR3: TGCGCCAGCTCTCGGACACAGGGGGCTGGAGGCTACACCTTC. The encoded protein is CASSRTQGAGGYTF.

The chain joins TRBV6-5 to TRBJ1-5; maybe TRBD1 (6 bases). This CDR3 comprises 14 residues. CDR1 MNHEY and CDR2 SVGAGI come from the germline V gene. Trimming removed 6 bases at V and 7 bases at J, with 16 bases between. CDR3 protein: CASSELRGRQPQHF. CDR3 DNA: TGTGCCAGCAGCGAGCTCAGGGGAAGGCAGCCCCAGCATTTT.

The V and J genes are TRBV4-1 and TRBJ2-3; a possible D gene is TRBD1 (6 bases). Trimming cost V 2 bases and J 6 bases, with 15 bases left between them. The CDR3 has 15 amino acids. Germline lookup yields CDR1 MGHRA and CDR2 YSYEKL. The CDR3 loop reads CASSQQYRVADTQYF. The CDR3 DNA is TGCGCCAGCAGCCAACAATACAGGGTGGCGGATACGCAGTATTTT.

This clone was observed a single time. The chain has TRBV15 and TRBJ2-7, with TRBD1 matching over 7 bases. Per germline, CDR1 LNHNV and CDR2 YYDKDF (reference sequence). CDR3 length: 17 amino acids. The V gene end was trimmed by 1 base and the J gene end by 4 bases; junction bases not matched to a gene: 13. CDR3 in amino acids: CATSRVLGTALTYEQYF. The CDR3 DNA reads TGTGCCACCAGCAGAGTTCTCGGGACAGCCTTGACGTACGAGCAGTACTTC.

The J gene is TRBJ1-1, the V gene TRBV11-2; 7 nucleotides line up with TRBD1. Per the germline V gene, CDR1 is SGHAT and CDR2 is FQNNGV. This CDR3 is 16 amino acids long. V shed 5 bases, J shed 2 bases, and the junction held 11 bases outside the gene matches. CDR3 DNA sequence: TGTGCCAGCAGCCCCCGACAGGGCAATTTAAACACTGAAGCTTTCTTT. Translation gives CASSPRQGNLNTEAFF.

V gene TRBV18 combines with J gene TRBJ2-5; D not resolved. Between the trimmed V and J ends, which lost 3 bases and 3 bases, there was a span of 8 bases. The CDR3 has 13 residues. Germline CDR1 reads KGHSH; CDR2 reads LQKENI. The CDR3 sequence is CASSPALKETQYF. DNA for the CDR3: TGTGCCAGCTCACCGGCCTTAAAAGAGACCCAGTACTTC.

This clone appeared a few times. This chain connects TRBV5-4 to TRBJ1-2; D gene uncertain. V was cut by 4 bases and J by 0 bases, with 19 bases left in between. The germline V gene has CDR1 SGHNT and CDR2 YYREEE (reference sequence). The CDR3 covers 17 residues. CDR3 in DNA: TGTGCCAGCAGCCCCCCCTTCCCGCGGAAAGCTAACTATGGCTACACCTTC. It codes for CASSPPFPRKANYGYTF.

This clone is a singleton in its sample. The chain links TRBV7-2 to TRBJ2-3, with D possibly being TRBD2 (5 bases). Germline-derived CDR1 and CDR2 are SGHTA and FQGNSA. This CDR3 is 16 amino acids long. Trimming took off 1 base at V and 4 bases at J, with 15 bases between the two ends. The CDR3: CASSLDQRSPPDTQYF. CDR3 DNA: TGTGCCAGCAGCTTAGACCAGCGGAGTCCCCCAGATACGCAGTATTTT.

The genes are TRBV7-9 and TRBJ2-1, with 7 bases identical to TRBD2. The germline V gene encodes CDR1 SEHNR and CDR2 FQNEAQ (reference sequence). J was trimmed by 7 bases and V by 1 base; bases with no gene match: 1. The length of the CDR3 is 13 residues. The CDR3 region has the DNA TGTGCCAGCAGCTTAGGCGGGAGTAATGAGCAGTTCTTC. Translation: CASSLGGSNEQFF.

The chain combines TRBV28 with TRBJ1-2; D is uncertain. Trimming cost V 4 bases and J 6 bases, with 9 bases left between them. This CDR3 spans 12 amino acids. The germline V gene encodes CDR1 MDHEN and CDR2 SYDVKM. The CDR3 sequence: CASSSLFDGYTF. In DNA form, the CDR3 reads TGTGCCAGCAGTTCCCTCTTCGATGGCTACACCTTC.

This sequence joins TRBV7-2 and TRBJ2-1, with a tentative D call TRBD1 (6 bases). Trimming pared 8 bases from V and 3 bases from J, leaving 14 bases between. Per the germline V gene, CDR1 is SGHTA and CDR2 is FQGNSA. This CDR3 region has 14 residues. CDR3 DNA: TGTGCCAGCTATTCCGGGACACACTACAATGAGCAGTTCTTC. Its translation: CASYSGTHYNEQFF.

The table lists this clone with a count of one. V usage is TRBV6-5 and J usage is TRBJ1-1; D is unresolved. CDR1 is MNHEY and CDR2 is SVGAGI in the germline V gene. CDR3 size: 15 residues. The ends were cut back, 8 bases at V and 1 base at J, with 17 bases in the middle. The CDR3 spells CASLGGHEGNTEAFF. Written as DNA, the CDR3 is TGTGCCAGCCTGGGCGGCCACGAGGGGAACACTGAAGCTTTCTTT.

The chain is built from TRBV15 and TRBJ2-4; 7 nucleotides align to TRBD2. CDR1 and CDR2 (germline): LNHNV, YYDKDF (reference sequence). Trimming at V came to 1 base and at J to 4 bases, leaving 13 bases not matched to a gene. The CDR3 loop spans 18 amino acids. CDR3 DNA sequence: TGTGCCACCAGCAGAGGAACGAGCGGGAACCTACAAAAAAACATTCAGTACTTC. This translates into CATSRGTSGNLQKNIQYF.

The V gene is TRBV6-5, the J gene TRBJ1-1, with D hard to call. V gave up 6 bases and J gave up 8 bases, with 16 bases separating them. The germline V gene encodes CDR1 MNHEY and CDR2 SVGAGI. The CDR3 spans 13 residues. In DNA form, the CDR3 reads TGTGCCAGCAGGGCGGTAGGCCCTGTCGAAGCTTTCTTT. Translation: CASRAVGPVEAFF.

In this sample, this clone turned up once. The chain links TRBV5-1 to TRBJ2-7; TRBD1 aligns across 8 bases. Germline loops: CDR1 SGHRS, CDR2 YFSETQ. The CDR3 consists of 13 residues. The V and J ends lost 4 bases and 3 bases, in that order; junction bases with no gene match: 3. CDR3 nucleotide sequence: TGCGCCAGCAGCCCGACAGGGGACTACGAGCAGTACTTC. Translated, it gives CASSPTGDYEQYF.

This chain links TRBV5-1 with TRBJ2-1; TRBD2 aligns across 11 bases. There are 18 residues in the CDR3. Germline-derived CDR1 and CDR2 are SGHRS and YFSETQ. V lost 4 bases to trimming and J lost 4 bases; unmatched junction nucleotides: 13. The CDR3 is CASSPRTSGPRQYNEQFF. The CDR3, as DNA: TGCGCCAGCAGCCCGCGGACTAGCGGGCCGAGGCAGTACAATGAGCAGTTCTTC.

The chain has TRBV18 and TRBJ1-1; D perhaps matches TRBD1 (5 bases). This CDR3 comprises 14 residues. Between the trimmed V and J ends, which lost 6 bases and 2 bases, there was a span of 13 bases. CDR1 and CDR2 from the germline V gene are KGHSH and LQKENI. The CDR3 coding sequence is TGTGCCAGCTCCATTACCGACAGTAACACTGAAGCTTTCTTT. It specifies CASSITDSNTEAFF.

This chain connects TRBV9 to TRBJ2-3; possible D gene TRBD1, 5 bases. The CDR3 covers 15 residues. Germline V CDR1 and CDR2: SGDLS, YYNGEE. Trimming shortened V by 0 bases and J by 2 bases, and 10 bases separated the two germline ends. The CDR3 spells CASSVVGRDTDTQYF. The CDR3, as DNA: TGTGCCAGCAGCGTAGTCGGCAGGGACACAGATACGCAGTATTTT.

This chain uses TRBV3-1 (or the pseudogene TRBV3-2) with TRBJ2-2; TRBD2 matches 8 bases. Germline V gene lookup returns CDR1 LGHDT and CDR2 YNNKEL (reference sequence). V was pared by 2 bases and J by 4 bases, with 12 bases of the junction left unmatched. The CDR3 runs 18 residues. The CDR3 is CASSQSRSGSPSTGELFF. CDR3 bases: TGTGCCAGCAGCCAAAGTCGGAGCGGGAGTCCTTCCACCGGGGAGCTGTTTTTT.